Following are 14 T cell receptor beta chains from one sample sequenced in a study of beta chain features in type 1 diabetes. Sequencing targeted expressed TCRB transcripts, as all isolated RNA had been reverse transcribed. TCRdb's copy holds only in-frame clones and misses some; the assay was immunoSEQ multiplex PCR. The sample comprises around 500,000 clones, roughly an eighth of which are singletons, and roughly 0.046% rests with the top ten. Material: naive CD4+ T cells from blood. Receptors were obtained from a young woman in good health.

The rearrangement uses TRBV30 and TRBJ2-7, with D possibly TRBD2 on 5 matching bases. CDR1 is GTSNPN and CDR2 is SVGIG in the germline V gene (reference sequence). V was shortened by 5 bases and J by 7 bases, with 27 bases between the two germline ends. This CDR3 is 16 amino acids long. The chain's CDR3 is CAWEHNKKTGEGEQYV. DNA of the CDR3: TGTGCCTGGGAGCATAACAAAAAGACCGGGGAAGGTGAGCAGTACGTC.

CDR3 region: CASSDLLAGGDEQFF. CDR3 sequence (DNA): TGTGCCAGCAGTGATTTGCTAGCGGGAGGGGATGAGCAGTTCTTC. The J gene is TRBJ2-1, the V gene TRBV2, with 12 bases fitting TRBD2. CDR1 SNHLY and CDR2 FYNNEI come from the germline V gene. The junction had 5 bases not matched to a gene; V was cut back by 3 bases and J by 8 bases. This CDR3 comprises 15 residues. Looking up the rest from reference TRBV2 and TRBJ2-1 gives the full variable domain: EPEVTQTPSHQVTQMGQEVILRCVPISNHLYFYWYRQILGQKVEFLVSFYNNEISEKSEIFDDQFSVERPDGSNFTLKIRSTKLEDSAMYFCASSDLLAGGDEQFFGPGTRLTVL.

There are a few counts of this clone. CDR3: CASSTTGGQVVPLHF. CDR3 bases: TGTGCCAGCAGCACAACTGGGGGACAGGTTGTTCCCCTCCACTTT. The chain joins TRBV6-5 to TRBJ1-6; 8 nucleotides align to TRBD1. The CDR3 is made up of 15 amino acids. The trim removed 6 bases at V and 13 bases at J, leaving 14 bases unmatched. Germline CDR1 and CDR2: MNHEY and SVGAGI.

This clone was recorded a few times. The chain couples TRBV29-1 to TRBJ2-7; D is undetermined. V lost 8 bases and J 2 bases, leaving 7 bases between the germline ends. This CDR3 region has 10 residues. The V gene's germline CDR1 is SQVTM and CDR2 ANQGSEA. The CDR3 nucleotides read TGCAGCCTACCAACCTACGAGCAGTACGTC. It codes for CSLPTYEQYV.

This clone has a handful of counts. The V call is TRBV27, the J call TRBJ2-7, with D hard to call. Trimming cost V 5 bases and J 4 bases, with 18 bases left between them. The CDR3 extends over 15 amino acids. CDR1 MNHEY and CDR2 SMNVEV come from the germline V gene (reference sequence). The CDR3 loop reads CASSPRPSVEYEQYF. CDR3 in DNA: TGTGCCAGCAGTCCCCGGCCATCGGTCGAATACGAGCAGTACTTC.

The chain is built from TRBV18 and TRBJ2-2; 8 bases map to TRBD1. The length of the CDR3 is 16 residues. CDR1 and CDR2 (germline): KGHSH, LQKENI. Losses at the gene ends were 5 bases for V and 4 bases for J; bases not matched to a gene: 9. DNA of the CDR3: TGTGCCAGCTCAAGTCCAGGGACAGGAGGCACCGGGGAGCTGTTTTTT. It translates to CASSSPGTGGTGELFF.

The J gene is TRBJ1-1, the V gene TRBV15, with D unresolved. The CDR3 spans 14 residues. Deletions cut 4 bases from V and 8 bases from J, with 17 bases between. The germline V gene encodes CDR1 LNHNV and CDR2 YYDKDF (reference sequence). DNA for the CDR3: TGTGCCACCAGCAAGGCCCTCTTTACGTCGGAAGCTTTCTTT. Its translation: CATSKALFTSEAFF.

The table lists this clone with a few counts. This chain connects TRBV25-1 to TRBJ1-5; D is undetermined. There are 14 residues in the CDR3. With 3 bases removed from V and 1 base from J, the gap between germline ends came to 7 bases. The germline V gene encodes CDR1 MGHDK and CDR2 SYGVNS. CDR3 residues: CASSDIVSNQPQHF. In DNA form, the CDR3 reads TGTGCCAGCAGTGATATAGTAAGCAATCAGCCCCAGCATTTT.

The chain links TRBV14 to TRBJ1-4; 7 nucleotides align to TRBD1. J lost 7 bases, V lost 4 bases, and 3 bases had no gene match. Germline V CDR1 and CDR2: SGHDN, FVKESK. The CDR3 is made up of 13 amino acids. The chain's CDR3 is CASSRQGGEKLFF. The CDR3 nucleotides are TGTGCCAGCAGCCGACAGGGTGGTGAAAAACTGTTTTTT.

This clone was picked up a small number of times. The chain has TRBV14 and TRBJ2-1, with 7 bases matching TRBD2. CDR3 length equals 15 residues. Trimming removed 4 bases from V and 5 bases from J; junction bases left unmatched: 8. Germline CDR1 SGHDN, CDR2 FVKESK. In DNA, the CDR3 is TGTGCCAGCAGCCGAAGACTAGCATCCGACAATGAGCAGTTCTTC. The encoded protein is CASSRRLASDNEQFF.

This clone was detected a few times. The chain employs TRBV7-9 and TRBJ2-3, with TRBD1 as a possible D gene (6 bases). The CDR3 loop spans 13 amino acids. V was pared by 2 bases and J by 8 bases, with 11 bases between. The germline gives CDR1 SEHNR, CDR2 FQNEAQ (reference sequence). The CDR3 region is CASSLQGRGTQYF. The CDR3 bases are TGTGCCAGCAGCTTACAGGGGAGAGGTACGCAGTATTTT.

This chain connects TRBV4-2 to TRBJ2-7; 9 positions agree with TRBD1. Germline CDR1 LGHNA, CDR2 YNFKEQ. J gave up 4 bases and V 4 bases, and 2 bases lay outside the gene matches. The CDR3 spans 13 residues. This CDR3 is CASSRDRAYEQYF. Written as DNA, the CDR3 is TGTGCCAGCAGCCGGGACAGGGCGTACGAGCAGTACTTC.

This clone was detected a few times. The rearrangement links TRBV30 to TRBJ1-2; a possible D gene is TRBD1 (6 bases). The CDR3 contains 12 residues. V lost 4 bases, J lost 4 bases, and 10 bases lay in between. Germline V gives CDR1 GTSNPN, CDR2 SVGIG (reference sequence). The CDR3: CAWTGVGYGYTF. In nucleotides, the CDR3 is TGTGCCTGGACAGGGGTTGGCTATGGCTACACCTTC. Full variable domain (remainder filled in from reference TRBV30 and TRBJ1-2): SQTIHQWPATLVQPVGSPLSLECTVEGTSNPNLYWYRQAAGRGLQLLFYSVGIGQISSEVPQNLSASRPQDRQFILSSKKLLLSDSGFYLCAWTGVGYGYTFGSGTRLTVV.

Only a few counts were recorded for this clone. V is TRBV9 and J is TRBJ2-1, with D possibly being TRBD1 (5 bases). Between the trimmed V and J ends, which lost 3 bases and 8 bases, there was a span of 9 bases. This CDR3 spans 12 amino acids. The germline V gene encodes CDR1 SGDLS and CDR2 YYNGEE. Here the CDR3 DNA reads TGTGCCAGCAGCGCGTGGGGCGATGAGCAGTTCTTC. Its translation: CASSAWGDEQFF.